This record covers a single TCR beta chain. At the DNA level, this CDR3 is encoded by other sequences in the same sample as well. Each sorted subset replicate got 200 ng genomic DNA, roughly 30,000 genomes. In the study's own analysis: Filtering differed, since immunoSEQ gave only junction sequences and no quality scores. Libraries were prepared by immunoSEQ multiplex PCR; TCRdb keeps only in-frame clonotypes and omits some of them. V and J calls and clone size are copied from that table; D and trimming were computed from the DNA. The sample records about 2.1 million clones, 93% being singletons. This specimen belongs to a study of shared clonotypes between healthy human individuals. The overall study: Per-donor plates numbered three CD4 naive, three CD4 memory, two CD8 naive and one CD8 memory.

Naive CD8 populations comprised CD45RO-negative cells positively selected for CCR7, excluding terminally differentiated effector memory CD45RA+ cells. Germline CDR1 is SGHAT and CDR2 is FQNNGV. The CDR3 is 13 amino acids. Trimming stripped 0 bases from V and 4 bases from J, with 7 bases between. V usage is TRBV11-2 and J usage is TRBJ2-7; D uncertain. Material for sequencing was naive CD8+ T cells from PBMCs. The clonotype was recovered from a man younger than 35 in good health. Some clones in this sample may be carry-over from other donors' samples. For the CDR3, the DNA is TGTGCCAGCAGCTTAGAAAGAGGATACGAGCAGTACTTC. This codes for CASSLERGYEQYF.